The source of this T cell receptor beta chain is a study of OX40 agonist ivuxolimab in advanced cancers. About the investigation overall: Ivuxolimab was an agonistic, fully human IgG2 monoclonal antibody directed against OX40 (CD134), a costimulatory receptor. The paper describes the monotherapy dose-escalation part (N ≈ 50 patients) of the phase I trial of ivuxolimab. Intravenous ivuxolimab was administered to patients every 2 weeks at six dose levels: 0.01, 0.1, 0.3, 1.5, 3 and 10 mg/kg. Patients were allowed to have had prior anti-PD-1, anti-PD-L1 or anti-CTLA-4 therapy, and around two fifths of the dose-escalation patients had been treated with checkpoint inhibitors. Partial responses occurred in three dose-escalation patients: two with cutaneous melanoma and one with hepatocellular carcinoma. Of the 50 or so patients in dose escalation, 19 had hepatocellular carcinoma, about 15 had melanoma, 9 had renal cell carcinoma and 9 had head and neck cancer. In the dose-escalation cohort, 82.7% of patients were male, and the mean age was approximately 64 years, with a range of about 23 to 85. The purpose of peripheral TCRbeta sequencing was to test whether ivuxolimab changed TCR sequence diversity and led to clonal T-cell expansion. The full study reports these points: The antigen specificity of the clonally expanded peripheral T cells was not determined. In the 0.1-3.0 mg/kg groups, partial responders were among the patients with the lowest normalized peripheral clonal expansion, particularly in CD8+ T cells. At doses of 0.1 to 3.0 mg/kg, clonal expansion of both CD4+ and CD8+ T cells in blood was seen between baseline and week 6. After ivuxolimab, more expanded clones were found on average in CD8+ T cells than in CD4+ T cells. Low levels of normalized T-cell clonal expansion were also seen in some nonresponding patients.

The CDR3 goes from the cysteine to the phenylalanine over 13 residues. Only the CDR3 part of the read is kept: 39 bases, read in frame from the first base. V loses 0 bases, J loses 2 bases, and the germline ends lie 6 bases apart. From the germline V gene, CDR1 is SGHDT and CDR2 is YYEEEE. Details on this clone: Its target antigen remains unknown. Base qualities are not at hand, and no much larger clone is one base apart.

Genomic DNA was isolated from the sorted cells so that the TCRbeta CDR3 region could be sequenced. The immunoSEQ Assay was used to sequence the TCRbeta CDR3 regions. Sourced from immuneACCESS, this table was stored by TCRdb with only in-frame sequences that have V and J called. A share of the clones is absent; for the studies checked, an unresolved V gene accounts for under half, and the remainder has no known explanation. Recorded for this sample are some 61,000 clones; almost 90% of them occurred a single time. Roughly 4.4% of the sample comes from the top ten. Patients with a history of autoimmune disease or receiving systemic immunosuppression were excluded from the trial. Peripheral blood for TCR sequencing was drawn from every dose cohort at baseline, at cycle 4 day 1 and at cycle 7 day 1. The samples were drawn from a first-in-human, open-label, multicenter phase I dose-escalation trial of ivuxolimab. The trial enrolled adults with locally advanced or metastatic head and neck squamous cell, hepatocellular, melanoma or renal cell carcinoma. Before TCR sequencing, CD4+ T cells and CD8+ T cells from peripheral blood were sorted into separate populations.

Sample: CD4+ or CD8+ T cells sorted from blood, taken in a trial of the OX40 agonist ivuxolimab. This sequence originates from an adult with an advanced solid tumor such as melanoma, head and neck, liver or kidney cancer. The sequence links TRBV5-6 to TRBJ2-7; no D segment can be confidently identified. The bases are TGTGCCAGCAGCTTGGTTCAGACCTACGAGCAGTACTTC. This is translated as CASSLVQTYEQYF.